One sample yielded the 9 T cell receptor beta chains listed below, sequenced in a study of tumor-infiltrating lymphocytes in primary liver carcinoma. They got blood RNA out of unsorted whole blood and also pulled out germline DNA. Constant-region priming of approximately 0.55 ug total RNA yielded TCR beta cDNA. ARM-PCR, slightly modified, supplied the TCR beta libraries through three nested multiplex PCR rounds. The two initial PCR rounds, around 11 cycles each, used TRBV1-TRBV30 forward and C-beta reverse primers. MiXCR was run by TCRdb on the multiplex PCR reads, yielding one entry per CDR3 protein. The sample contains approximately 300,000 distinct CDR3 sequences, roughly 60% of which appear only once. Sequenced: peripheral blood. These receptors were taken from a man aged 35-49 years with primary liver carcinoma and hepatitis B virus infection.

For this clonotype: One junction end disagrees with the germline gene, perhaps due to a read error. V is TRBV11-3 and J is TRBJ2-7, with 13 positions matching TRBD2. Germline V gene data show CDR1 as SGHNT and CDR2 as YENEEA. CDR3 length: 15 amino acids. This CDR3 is CACSRGLAGFYEQYF. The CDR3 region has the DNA TGCGCCTGCAGCCGGGGACTAGCGGGGTTCTACGAGCAGTACTTC.

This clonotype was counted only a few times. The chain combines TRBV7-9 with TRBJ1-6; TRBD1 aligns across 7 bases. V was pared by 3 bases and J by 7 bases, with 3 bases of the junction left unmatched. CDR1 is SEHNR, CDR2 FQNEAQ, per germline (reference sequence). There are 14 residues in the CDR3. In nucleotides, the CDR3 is TGTGCCAGCAGCTTCGGGACAGAGAATTCACCCCTCCACTTT. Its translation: CASSFGTENSPLHF. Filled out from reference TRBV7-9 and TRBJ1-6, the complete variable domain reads DTGVSQNPRHKITKRGQNVTFRCDPISEHNRLYWYRQTLGQGPEFLTYFQNEAQLEKSRLLSDRFSAERPKGSFSTLEIQRTEQGDSAMYLCASSFGTENSPLHFGNGTRLTVT.

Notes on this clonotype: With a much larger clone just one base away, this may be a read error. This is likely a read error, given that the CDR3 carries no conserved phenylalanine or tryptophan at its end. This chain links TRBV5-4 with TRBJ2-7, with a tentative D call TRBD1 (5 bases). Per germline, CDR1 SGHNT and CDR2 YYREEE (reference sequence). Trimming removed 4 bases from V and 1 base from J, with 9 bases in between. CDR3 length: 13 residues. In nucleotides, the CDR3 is TGTGCCAGCAGCACCACAGGTTCCTACGAGCAGTACTTA. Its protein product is CASSTTGSYEQYL.

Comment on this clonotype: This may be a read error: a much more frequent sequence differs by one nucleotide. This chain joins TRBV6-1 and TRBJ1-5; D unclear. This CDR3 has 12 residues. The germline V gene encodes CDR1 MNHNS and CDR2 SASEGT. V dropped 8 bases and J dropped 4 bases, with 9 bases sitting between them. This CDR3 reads CASGSGNQPQHF. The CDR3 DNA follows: TGTGCCAGCGGGTCGGGGAATCAGCCCCAGCATTTT.

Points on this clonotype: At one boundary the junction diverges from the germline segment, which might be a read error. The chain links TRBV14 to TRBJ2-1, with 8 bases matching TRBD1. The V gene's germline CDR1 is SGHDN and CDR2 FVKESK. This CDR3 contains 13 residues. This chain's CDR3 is CVSSQDRVNEQFF. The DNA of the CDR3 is TGTGTCAGCAGCCAGGACAGGGTTAATGAGCAGTTCTTC. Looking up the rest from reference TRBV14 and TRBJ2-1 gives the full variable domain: EAGVTQFPSHSVIEKGQTVTLRCDPISGHDNLYWYRRVMGKEIKFLLHFVKESKQDESGMPNNRFLAERTGGTYSTLKVQPAELEDSGVYFCVSSQDRVNEQFFGPGTRLTVL.

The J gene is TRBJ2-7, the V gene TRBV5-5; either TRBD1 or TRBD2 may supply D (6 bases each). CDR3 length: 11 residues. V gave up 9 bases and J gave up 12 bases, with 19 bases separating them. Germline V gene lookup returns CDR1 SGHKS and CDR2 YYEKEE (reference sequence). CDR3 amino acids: CAILKGGGRYF. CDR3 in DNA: TGTGCCATTCTCAAAGGAGGGGGTCGGTACTTC. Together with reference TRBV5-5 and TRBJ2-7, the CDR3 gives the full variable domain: DAGVTQSPTHLIKTRGQQVTLRCSPISGHKSVSWYQQVLGQGPQFIFQYYEKEERGRGNFPDRFSARQFPNYSSELNVNALLLGDSALYLCAILKGGGRYFGPGTRLTVT.

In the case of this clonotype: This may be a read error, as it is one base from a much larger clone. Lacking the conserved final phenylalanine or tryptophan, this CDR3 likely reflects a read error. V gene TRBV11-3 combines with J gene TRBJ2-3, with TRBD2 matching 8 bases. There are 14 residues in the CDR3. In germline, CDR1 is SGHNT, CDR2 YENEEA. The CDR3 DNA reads TGTACCAGCAAAAGCGGGGGTTCCACAGATACGCAGTATCTT. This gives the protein CTSKSGGSTDTQYL.

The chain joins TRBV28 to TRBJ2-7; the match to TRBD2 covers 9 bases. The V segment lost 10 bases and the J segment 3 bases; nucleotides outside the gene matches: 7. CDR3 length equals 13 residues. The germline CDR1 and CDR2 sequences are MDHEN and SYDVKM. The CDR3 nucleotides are TGTGCCATCAGCGGGACTAGCCGCTACGAGCAGTACTTC. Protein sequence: CAISGTSRYEQYF.

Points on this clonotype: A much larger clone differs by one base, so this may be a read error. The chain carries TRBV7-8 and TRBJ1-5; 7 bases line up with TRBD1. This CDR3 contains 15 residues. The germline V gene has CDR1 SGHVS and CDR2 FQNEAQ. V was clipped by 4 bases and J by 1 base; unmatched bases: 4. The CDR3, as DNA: TGTGCCAGCAGCTCAAGACAGGGAAGCAATCAGCCCCAGCATTTT. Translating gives CASSSRQGSNQPQHF.